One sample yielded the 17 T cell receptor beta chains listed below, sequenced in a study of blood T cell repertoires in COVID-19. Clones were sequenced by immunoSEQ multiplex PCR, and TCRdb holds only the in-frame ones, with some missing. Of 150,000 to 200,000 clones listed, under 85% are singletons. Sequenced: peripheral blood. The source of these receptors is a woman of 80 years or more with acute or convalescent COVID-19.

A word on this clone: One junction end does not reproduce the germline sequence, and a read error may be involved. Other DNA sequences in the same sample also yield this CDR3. CDR3 sequence (DNA): TGTGCCAGTAAGACAGGGGGGAGTGAGATCGGCGAGCAATACTTC. This translates into CASKTGGSEIGEQYF. This chain links TRBV28 with TRBJ2-7; the match to TRBD1 covers 9 bases. The CDR3 contains 15 residues. CDR1 is MDHEN, CDR2 SYDVKM, per germline.

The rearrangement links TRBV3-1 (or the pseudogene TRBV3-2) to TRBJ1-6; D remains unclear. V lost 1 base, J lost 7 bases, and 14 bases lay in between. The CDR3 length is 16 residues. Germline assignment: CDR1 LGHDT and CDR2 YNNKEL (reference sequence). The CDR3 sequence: CASSQGPGVGNSPLHF. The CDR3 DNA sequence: TGTGCCAGCAGCCAAGGCCCCGGGGTAGGCAATTCACCCCTCCACTTT.

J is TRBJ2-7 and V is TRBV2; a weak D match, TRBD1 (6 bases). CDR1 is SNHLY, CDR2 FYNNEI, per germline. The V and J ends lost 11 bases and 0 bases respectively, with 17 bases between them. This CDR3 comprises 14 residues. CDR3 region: CAGGRGGHSYEQYF. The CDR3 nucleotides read TGTGCCGGGGGCCGTGGCGGGCACTCCTACGAGCAGTACTTC.

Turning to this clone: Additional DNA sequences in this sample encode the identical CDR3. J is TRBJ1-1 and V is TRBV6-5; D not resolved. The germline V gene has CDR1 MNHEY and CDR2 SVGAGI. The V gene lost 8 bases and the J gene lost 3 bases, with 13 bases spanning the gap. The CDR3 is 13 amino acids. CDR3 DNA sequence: TGTGCCAGCTCCCCCACGGGAGACACTGAAGCTTTCTTT. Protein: CASSPTGDTEAFF.

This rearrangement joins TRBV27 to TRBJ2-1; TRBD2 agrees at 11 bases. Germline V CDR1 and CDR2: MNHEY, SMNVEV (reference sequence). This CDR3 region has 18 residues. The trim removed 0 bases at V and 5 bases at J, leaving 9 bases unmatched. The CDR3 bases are TGTGCCAGCAGTTTATCCCTGACTAGCGGGATTTCCCACAATGAGCAGTTCTTC. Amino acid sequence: CASSLSLTSGISHNEQFF.

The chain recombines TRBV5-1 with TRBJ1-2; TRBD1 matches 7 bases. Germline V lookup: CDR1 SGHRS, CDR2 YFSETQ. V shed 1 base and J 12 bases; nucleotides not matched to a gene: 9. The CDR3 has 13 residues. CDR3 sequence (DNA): TGCGCCAGCAGCTTGACGGGGACAGCAGGGGACACCTTC. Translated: CASSLTGTAGDTF.

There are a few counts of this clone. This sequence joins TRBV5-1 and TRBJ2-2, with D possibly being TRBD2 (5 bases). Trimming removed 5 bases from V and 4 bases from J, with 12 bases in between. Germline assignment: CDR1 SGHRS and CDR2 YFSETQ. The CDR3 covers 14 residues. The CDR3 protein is CASSDEGSTGELFF. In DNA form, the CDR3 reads TGCGCCAGCAGTGACGAGGGCAGCACCGGGGAGCTGTTTTTT.

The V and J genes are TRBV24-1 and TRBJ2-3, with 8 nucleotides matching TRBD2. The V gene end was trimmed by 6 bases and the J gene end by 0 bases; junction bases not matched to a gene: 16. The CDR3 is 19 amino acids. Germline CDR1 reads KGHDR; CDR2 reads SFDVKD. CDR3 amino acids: CATSYSGELSGTSTDTQYF. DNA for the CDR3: TGTGCCACCAGTTACTCGGGGGAGCTTAGCGGGACCAGCACAGATACGCAGTATTTT.

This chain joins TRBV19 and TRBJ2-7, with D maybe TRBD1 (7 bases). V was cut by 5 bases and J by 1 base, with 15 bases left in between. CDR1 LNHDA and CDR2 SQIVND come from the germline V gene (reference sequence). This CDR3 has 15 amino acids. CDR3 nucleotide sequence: TGTGCCAGTAGTCTCCAGGGGGGCCTTTCCTACGAGCAGTACTTC. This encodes CASSLQGGLSYEQYF.

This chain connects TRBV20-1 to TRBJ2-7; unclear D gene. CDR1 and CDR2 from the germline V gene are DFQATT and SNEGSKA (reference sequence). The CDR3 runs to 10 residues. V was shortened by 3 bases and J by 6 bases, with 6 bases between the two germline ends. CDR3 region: CSASKREQYF. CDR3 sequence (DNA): TGCAGTGCTAGCAAGCGCGAGCAGTACTTC.

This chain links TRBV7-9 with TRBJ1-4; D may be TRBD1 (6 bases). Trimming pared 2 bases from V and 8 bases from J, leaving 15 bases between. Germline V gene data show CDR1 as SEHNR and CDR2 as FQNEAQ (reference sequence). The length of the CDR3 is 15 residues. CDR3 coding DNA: TGTGCCAGCAGCTTATTGGCATACGGACAGGAAAAACTGTTTTTT. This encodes CASSLLAYGQEKLFF.

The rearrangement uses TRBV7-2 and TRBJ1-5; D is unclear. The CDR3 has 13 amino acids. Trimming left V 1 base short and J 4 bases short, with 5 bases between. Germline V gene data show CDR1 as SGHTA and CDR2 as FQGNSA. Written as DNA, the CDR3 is TGTGCCAGCAGCTTAGTACGGAATCAGCCCCAGCATTTT. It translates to CASSLVRNQPQHF.

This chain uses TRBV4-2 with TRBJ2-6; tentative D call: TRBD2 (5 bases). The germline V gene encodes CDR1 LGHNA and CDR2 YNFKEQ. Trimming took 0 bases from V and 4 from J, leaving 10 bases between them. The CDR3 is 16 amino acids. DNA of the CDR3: TGTGCCAGCAGCCAAGATCGAGGGCAAGGGGCCAACGTCCTGACTTTC. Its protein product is CASSQDRGQGANVLTF.

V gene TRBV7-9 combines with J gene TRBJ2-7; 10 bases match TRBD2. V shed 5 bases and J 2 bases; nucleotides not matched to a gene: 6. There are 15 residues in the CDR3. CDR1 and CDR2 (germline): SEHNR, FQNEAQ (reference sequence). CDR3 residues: CASSGTSGTAYEQYF. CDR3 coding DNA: TGTGCCAGCAGCGGTACTAGCGGGACGGCCTACGAGCAGTACTTC. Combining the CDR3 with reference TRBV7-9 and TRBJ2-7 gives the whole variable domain DTGVSQNPRHKITKRGQNVTFRCDPISEHNRLYWYRQTLGQGPEFLTYFQNEAQLEKSRLLSDRFSAERPKGSFSTLEIQRTEQGDSAMYLCASSGTSGTAYEQYFGPGTRLTVT.

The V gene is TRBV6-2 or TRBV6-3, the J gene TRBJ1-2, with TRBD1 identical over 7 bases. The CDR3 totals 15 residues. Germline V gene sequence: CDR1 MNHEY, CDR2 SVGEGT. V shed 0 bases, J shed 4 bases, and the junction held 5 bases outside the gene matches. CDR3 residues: CASSYSGTDLYGYTF. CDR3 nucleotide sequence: TGTGCCAGCAGTTACTCCGGGACAGACCTCTATGGCTACACCTTC.

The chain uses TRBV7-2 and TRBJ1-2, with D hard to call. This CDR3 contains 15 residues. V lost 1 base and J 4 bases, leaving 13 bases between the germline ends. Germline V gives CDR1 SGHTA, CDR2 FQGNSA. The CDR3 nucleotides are TGTGCCAGCAGCTTAGGAGGCAGACCAATCTATGGCTACACCTTC. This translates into CASSLGGRPIYGYTF.

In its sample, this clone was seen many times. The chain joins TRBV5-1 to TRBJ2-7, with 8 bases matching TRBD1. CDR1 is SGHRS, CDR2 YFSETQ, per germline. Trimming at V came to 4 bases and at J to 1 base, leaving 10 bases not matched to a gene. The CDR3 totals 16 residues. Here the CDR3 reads CASSRPDRGFSYEQYF. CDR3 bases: TGCGCCAGCAGCCGCCCCGACAGGGGATTTTCCTACGAGCAGTACTTC. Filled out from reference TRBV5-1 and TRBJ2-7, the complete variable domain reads KAGVTQTPRYLIKTRGQQVTLSCSPISGHRSVSWYQQTPGQGLQFLFEYFSETQRNKGNFPGRFSGRQFSNSRSEMNVSTLELGDSALYLCASSRPDRGFSYEQYFGPGTRLTVT.